The present T cell receptor beta chain was sequenced within a study of response to subunit inactivated influenza vaccine. Study results and limitations: After each seasonal influenza vaccination, few new T cells are recruited, the authors suggested.

The V end lost 4 bases, the J end lost 5 bases, and 11 bases lay between the germline ends. The CDR3 has 13 amino acids. This clonotype was detected ten times or more. The antigen remains unidentified. TCRdb re-called the RT-PCR reads with MiXCR, one entry per CDR3 protein. The sample lists under 950,000 distinct CDR3 sequences; approximately 21% were seen once. The chain couples TRBV12-3 or TRBV12-4 to TRBJ1-1, with D tentatively TRBD1 (5 bases). This TCR came from a man aged 50 to 60 who received an inactivated influenza vaccine. The material sequenced was PBMCs from blood, taken roughly 5 days after vaccination. The CDR3 DNA sequence: TGTGCCAGCAGTTCGGGGACCTGGACTGAAGCTTTCTTT. It specifies CASSSGTWTEAFF.